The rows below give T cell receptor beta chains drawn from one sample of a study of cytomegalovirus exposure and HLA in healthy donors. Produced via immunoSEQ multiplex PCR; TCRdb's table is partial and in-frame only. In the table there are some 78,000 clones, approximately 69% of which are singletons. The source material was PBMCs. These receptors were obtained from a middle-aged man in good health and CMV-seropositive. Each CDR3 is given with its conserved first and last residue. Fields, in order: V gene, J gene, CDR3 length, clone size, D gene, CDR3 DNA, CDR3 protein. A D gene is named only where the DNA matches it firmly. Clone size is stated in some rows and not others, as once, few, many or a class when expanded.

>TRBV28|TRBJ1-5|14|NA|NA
TGTGCCAGCAGTTGGAGGGCGATCAATCAGCCCCAGCATTTT
CASSWRAINQPQHF
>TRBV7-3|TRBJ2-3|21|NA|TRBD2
TGTGCCAGCAGCTTAACCTCGTTTCTTCCACCTAGCGGGAGGCCCACAGATACGCAGTATTTT
CASSLTSFLPPSGRPTDTQYF
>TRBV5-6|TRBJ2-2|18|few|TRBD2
TGTGCCAGCAGCTTGTCGACTAGCGGTAATACTTACACCGGGGAGCTGTTTTTT
CASSLSTSGNTYTGELFF
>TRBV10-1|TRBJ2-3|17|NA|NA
TGCGCCAGCAGTGACCGAACAGGGGGGGCCCCCACAGATACGCAGTATTTT
CASSDRTGGAPTDTQYF
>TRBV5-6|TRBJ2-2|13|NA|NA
TGTGCCAGCAGCTTGGAGCACACCGGGGAGCTGTTTTTT
CASSLEHTGELFF
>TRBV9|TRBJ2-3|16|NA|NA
TGTGCCAGCAGCGTAGGGGAGTCGGCCTACACAGATACGCAGTATTTT
CASSVGESAYTDTQYF
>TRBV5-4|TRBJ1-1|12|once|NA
TGTGCCAGCAGCTTTAGTAGAGATCGAGCTTTCTTT
CASSFSRDRAFF
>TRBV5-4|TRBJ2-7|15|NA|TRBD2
TGTGCCAGCAGCTTACCGGGACTAGAGACCTACGAGCAGTACTTC
CASSLPGLETYEQYF
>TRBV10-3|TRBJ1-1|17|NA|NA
TGTGCCATCAGTGAGTCGGGGGGAGGGAACGAGAACACTGAAGCTTTCTTT
CAISESGGGNENTEAFF
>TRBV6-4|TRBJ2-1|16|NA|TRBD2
TGTGCCAGCAGTGACTCGACGGGGGGGCTTAAGAATGAGCAGTTCTTC
CASSDSTGGLKNEQFF
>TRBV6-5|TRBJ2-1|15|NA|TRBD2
TGTGCCAGCAGGGACCTAGCGGGGGGGCCGAATGAGCAGTTCTTC
CASRDLAGGPNEQFF
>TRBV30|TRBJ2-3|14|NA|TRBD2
TGTGCCTGGAGAGCGGGGCTTAGCACAGATACGCAGTATTTT
CAWRAGLSTDTQYF
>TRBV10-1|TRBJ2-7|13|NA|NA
TGCGCCAGCAGTGAAGTATGGGCCCAGGAGCAGTACTTC
CASSEVWAQEQYF
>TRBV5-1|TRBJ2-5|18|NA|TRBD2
TGCGCCAGCAGTCGCGGACTAGCGGGGGCCGTGTACCAAGAGACCCAGTACTTC
CASSRGLAGAVYQETQYF
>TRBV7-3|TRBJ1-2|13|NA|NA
TGTGCCAGCAGCTTAACGTCACGGAGTAACTACACCTTC
CASSLTSRSNYTF
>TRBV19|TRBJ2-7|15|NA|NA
TGTGCCAGTAGTATAGCGAGGGGGAGCTCCTACGAGCAGTACTTC
CASSIARGSSYEQYF
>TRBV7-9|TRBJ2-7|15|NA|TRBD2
TGTGCCAGCAGCTCAGGGAGCGGGAGGCCCTACGAGCAGTACTTC
CASSSGSGRPYEQYF
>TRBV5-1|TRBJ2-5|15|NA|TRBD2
TGCGCCAGCAGCTTGATGGCGGGGGGGAGCGGGGACCAGTACTTC
CASSLMAGGSGDQYF
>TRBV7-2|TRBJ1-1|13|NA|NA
TGTGCCAGCAGCTTGCAGGGTAACACTGAAGCTTTCTTT
CASSLQGNTEAFF
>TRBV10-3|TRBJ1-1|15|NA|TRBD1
TGTGCCACGTCCGGGACAGGGGGCGCGGACACTGAAGCTTTCTTT
CATSGTGGADTEAFF
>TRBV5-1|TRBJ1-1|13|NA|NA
TGCGCCAGCAGCTTAGGGAGGGGCCCTGAAGCTTTCTTT
CASSLGRGPEAFF
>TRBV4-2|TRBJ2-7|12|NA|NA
TGTGCCAGCAGCCATGGGGCCTACGAGCAGTACTTC
CASSHGAYEQYF
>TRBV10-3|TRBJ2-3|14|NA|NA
TGTGCCATCAGTATATGGACTAGCACAGATACGCAGTATTTT
CAISIWTSTDTQYF
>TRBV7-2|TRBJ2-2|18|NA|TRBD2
TGTGCCAGCAGCGCCCTATGGCAGCGGGATTACGACACCGGGGAGCTGTTTTTT
CASSALWQRDYDTGELFF
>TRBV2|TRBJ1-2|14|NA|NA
TGTGCCAGCATGCCCCCGGGACAACACTATGGCTACACCTTC
CASMPPGQHYGYTF
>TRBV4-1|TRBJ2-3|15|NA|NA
TGCGCCAGCAGCTCCCCGTCAGGCCCACGAGATACGCAGTATTTT
CASSSPSGPRDTQYF
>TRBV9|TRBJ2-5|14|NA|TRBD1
TGTGCCAGCAGCGTAGACAGGGGCGGAGAGACCCAGTACTTC
CASSVDRGGETQYF
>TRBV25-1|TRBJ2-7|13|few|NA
TGTGCCAGCTCCCCGCCAACCGGGTACGAGCAGTACTTC
CASSPPTGYEQYF